These 16 T cell receptor beta chains were all obtained from the same sample, sequenced in a study of blood T cell repertoires in COVID-19 (dated by TCRdb to 2019 to 2021). The library was built by means of the immunoSEQ multiplex PCR assay. Entries here come from immuneACCESS through TCRdb and include only in-frame sequences with V and J called. Some clones fail to appear in such tables; in the studies checked, an unresolved V gene covers under half of the shortfall, and the cause of the remainder is unknown. The sample table contains 200,000 to 250,000 clones; only one count was recorded for around 89% of them. Of the sample, 3.5% to 5% is held by the ten largest clones. Sample: PBMCs or T cells enriched from blood (not recorded which). These receptors originate from a woman in her thirties who had recovered from COVID-19.

This rearrangement joins TRBV24-1 to TRBJ2-3; TRBD2 matches 15 bases. The CDR3 runs 18 residues. V dropped 6 bases and J dropped 3; count of bases not matched to a gene: 9. In germline, CDR1 is KGHDR, CDR2 SFDVKD. The CDR3 coding sequence is TGTGCCACCAGTTCGAAACCGGGACTAGCGGGAGGTACAGATACGCAGTATTTT. Translation: CATSSKPGLAGGTDTQYF.

In its sample, this clone was seen a few times. This chain joins TRBV18 and TRBJ1-1; the D is unclear. V was shortened by 7 bases and J by 2 bases, with 8 bases between the two germline ends. The germline gives CDR1 KGHSH, CDR2 LQKENI. The CDR3 length is 12 residues. The CDR3 sequence is CASLVGNTEAFF. The CDR3 nucleotides read TGTGCCAGCTTAGTGGGCAACACTGAAGCTTTCTTT. The full variable domain, rest sourced from reference TRBV18 and TRBJ1-1, is NAGVMQNPRHLVRRRGQEARLRCSPMKGHSHVYWYRQLPEEGLKFMVYLQKENIIDESGMPKERFSAEFPKEGPSILRIQQVVRGDSAAYFCASLVGNTEAFFGQGTRLTVV.

The genes are TRBV6-5 and TRBJ1-2; D remains unclear. Germline CDR1 reads MNHEY; CDR2 reads SVGAGI. CDR3 length: 15 residues. The V and J ends lost 4 bases and 6 bases respectively, with 18 bases between them. This CDR3 is CASSLDSSPTDGYTF. The CDR3 DNA reads TGTGCCAGCAGTTTGGACTCATCCCCCACGGATGGCTACACCTTC.

The table lists this clone with a count of one. J is TRBJ2-5 and V is TRBV29-1, with a weak D call TRBD2 (6 bases). Deletions cut 5 bases from V and 2 bases from J, with 18 bases between. Germline V gives CDR1 SQVTM, CDR2 ANQGSEA. This CDR3 contains 15 residues. CDR3 protein: CSVTPGTSPQETQYF. The CDR3 region has the DNA TGCAGCGTTACCCCAGGAACTAGCCCACAAGAGACCCAGTACTTC.

This chain connects TRBV2 to TRBJ1-4, with D unclear. CDR1 is SNHLY, CDR2 FYNNEI, per germline. V lost 4 bases and J lost 12, with 9 bases in between. This CDR3 is 11 amino acids long. CDR3 nucleotide sequence: TGTGCCAGCAGTGGGGAGAGGGAACTGTTTTTT. This sequence encodes CASSGERELFF.

The J gene is TRBJ2-1, the V gene TRBV2, with 12 positions matching TRBD2. Losses at the gene ends were 3 bases for V and 8 bases for J; bases not matched to a gene: 2. The CDR3 contains 14 residues. CDR1 and CDR2 from the germline V gene are SNHLY and FYNNEI. CDR3 sequence: CASSETSGRDEQFF. The CDR3, as DNA: TGTGCCAGCAGTGAGACTAGCGGGAGAGATGAGCAGTTCTTC.

The CDR3 DNA follows: TGTGCCAGCAGTTACTCGAGTCGGGGGGCGTCAGAGACCCAGTACTTC. As protein: CASSYSSRGASETQYF. V and J are TRBV6-2 or TRBV6-3 and TRBJ2-5; tentative D call: TRBD2 (7 bases). CDR3 length: 16 amino acids. The germline V gene has CDR1 MNHEY and CDR2 SVGEGT. V lost 0 bases and J 4 bases, leaving 15 bases between the germline ends.

The chain is built from TRBV4-1 and TRBJ1-2; 8 positions agree with TRBD1. Germline V gene sequence: CDR1 MGHRA, CDR2 YSYEKL. The CDR3 runs to 16 residues. Trimming took 0 bases from V and 0 from J; bases not matched to a gene: 3. CDR3 sequence (DNA): TGCGCCAGCAGCCAAGACCCGGGACAGGCTAACTATGGCTACACCTTC. This codes for CASSQDPGQANYGYTF.

The CDR3 DNA reads as TGTGCCAGCCTGCGGGTTCCTCTCTCCTACAATGAGCAGTTCTTC. Amino acids: CASLRVPLSYNEQFF. The chain combines TRBV2 with TRBJ2-1; TRBD2 might be the D (5 bases). The CDR3 runs to 15 residues. Germline lookup yields CDR1 SNHLY and CDR2 FYNNEI. The V and J ends lost 8 bases and 0 bases respectively, with 14 bases between them.

The chain has TRBV6-1 and TRBJ2-3; a weak D match, TRBD1 (6 bases). Trimming shortened V by 1 base and J by 4 bases, and 12 bases separated the two germline ends. The germline CDR1 and CDR2 sequences are MNHNS and SASEGT. The CDR3 runs to 15 residues. The chain's CDR3 is CASSEGGRMADTQYF. In DNA form, the CDR3 reads TGTGCCAGCAGTGAAGGGGGGCGAATGGCAGATACGCAGTATTTT.

This clone was recorded only once. The chain recombines TRBV11-1 with TRBJ2-5; tentatively, D is TRBD1 (6 bases). The CDR3 is 15 residues long. The germline CDR1 and CDR2 sequences are SGHAT and FQDESV (reference sequence). V was shortened by 5 bases and J by 1 base, with 14 bases between the two germline ends. The CDR3 protein is CASSLGTPSQETQYF. The CDR3 DNA sequence: TGTGCCAGCAGCCTGGGGACACCCTCCCAAGAGACCCAGTACTTC.

V and J are TRBV7-2 and TRBJ1-3; D is uncertain. Looked up from germline, CDR1 is SGHTA and CDR2 is FQGNSA. The CDR3 consists of 12 residues. V lost 5 bases, J lost 3 bases, and 5 bases lay in between. The CDR3 DNA follows: TGTGCCAGCAGCGGCGGTGGAAACACCATATATTTT. Amino acids: CASSGGGNTIYF.

The chain combines TRBV29-1 with TRBJ2-5, with 8 bases lining up with TRBD2. The ends lost 4 bases at V and 3 bases at J; junction bases unmatched: 1. The CDR3 has 12 amino acids. Per germline, CDR1 SQVTM and CDR2 ANQGSEA. The CDR3 DNA follows: TGCAGCGTTGCGACTAGCGAAGAGACCCAGTACTTC. This translates into CSVATSEETQYF.

V and J are TRBV6-5 and TRBJ2-7; 7 nucleotides match TRBD1. The CDR3 spans 14 residues. The germline V gene has CDR1 MNHEY and CDR2 SVGAGI. The ends lost 7 bases at V and 1 base at J; junction bases unmatched: 7. The CDR3 region has the DNA TGTGCCAGCACAGACACAGGGGAGTCCTACGAGCAGTACTTC. Its protein product is CASTDTGESYEQYF.

The rearrangement uses TRBV14 and TRBJ2-3; D is uncertain. Trimming took 4 bases from V and 3 from J, leaving 5 bases between them. The CDR3 spans 12 residues. Germline V lookup: CDR1 SGHDN, CDR2 FVKESK. CDR3 sequence: CASSPGTDTQYF. CDR3 sequence (DNA): TGTGCCAGCAGCCCCGGGACAGATACGCAGTATTTT.

The chain carries TRBV28 and TRBJ1-3; 8 nucleotides line up with TRBD1. After removal of 5 bases from V and 7 bases from J, the junction contained 7 bases not matched to a gene. The CDR3 is made up of 14 amino acids. The germline CDR1 and CDR2 sequences are MDHEN and SYDVKM. The CDR3 is CASSARTGINTIYF. The CDR3 DNA is TGTGCCAGCAGTGCCCGGACAGGGATCAACACCATATATTTT.